The clone carrying this T cell receptor beta chain was recorded at least ten times. Its antigen is unidentified. Germline V gene lookup returns CDR1 DFQATT and CDR2 SNEGSKA (reference sequence). This CDR3 contains 13 residues. The trim removed 5 bases at V and 6 bases at J, leaving 9 bases unmatched. The data derive from a study of T-cell reconstitution after alpha-beta-depleted transplantation in children. Findings and limits, study-wide: Expanded graft clones, several hundred of them, were reportedly the source of alpha-beta T cells about two months after transplant. Elevated TCRbeta diversity at day 60 was traced, in some patients, to surviving recipient T cells and thymic progenitors. When one year had passed after transplant, most T-cell counts and diversity came from newly produced T cells.

As it was prepared, the TCRbeta library received unique molecular identifiers. A single record per CDR3 protein comes from TCRdb applying MiXCR to the PCR reads. The sample records about 440,000 distinct CDR3 sequences, roughly 43% being singletons. V is TRBV20-1 and J is TRBJ2-7, with TRBD2 matching 8 bases. The sequence was obtained from a girl aged 2 to 10 with aplastic anemia, due to receive a stem cell transplant. Sequenced here: PBMCs, sampled before TCRalphabeta/CD19-depleted stem cell transplant. The CDR3 region is CSASGGRNREQYF. The CDR3 DNA reads TGCAGTGCTTCGGGCGGGAGGAATCGCGAGCAGTACTTC.